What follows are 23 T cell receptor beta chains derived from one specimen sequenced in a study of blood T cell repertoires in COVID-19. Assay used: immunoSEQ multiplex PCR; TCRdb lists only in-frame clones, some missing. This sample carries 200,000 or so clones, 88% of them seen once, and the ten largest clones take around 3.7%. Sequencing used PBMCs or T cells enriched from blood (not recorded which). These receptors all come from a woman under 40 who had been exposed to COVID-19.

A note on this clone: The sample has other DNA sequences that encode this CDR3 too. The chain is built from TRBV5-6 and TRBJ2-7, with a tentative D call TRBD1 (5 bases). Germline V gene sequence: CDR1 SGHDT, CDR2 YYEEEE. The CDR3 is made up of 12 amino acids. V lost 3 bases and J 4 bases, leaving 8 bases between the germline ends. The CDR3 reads CASSSQGYEQYF. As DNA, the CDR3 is TGTGCCAGCAGCTCTCAGGGATACGAGCAGTACTTC.

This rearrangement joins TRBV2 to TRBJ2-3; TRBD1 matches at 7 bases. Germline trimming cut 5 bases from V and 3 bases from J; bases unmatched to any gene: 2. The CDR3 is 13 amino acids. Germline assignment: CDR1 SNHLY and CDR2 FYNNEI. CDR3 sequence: CASSYRGTDTQYF. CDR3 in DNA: TGTGCCAGCAGTTACAGGGGAACAGATACGCAGTATTTT. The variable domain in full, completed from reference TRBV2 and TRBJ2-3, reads EPEVTQTPSHQVTQMGQEVILRCVPISNHLYFYWYRQILGQKVEFLVSFYNNEISEKSEIFDDQFSVERPDGSNFTLKIRSTKLEDSAMYFCASSYRGTDTQYFGPGTRLTVL.

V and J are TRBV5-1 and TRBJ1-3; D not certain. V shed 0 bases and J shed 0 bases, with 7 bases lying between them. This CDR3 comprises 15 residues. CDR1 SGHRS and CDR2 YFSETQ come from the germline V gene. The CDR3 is CASSLEPSSGNTIYF. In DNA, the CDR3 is TGCGCCAGCAGCTTGGAACCTAGCTCTGGAAACACCATATATTTT.

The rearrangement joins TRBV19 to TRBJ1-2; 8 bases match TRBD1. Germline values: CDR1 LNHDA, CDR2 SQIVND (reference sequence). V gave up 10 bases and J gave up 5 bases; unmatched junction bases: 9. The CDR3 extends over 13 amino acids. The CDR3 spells CATGTGVTYGYTF. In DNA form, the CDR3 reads TGTGCCACCGGGACAGGCGTTACTTATGGCTACACCTTC.

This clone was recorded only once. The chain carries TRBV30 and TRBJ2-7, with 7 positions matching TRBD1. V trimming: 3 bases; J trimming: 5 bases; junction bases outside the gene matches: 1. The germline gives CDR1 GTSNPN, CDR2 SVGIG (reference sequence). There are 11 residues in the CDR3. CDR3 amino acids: CAWSGQDEQYF. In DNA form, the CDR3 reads TGTGCCTGGAGCGGACAGGACGAGCAGTACTTC.

The CDR3 bases are TGTGCCAGCAGTTTAATTGCAGGGGCCCGGAACACCATATATTTT. Translating gives CASSLIAGARNTIYF. The chain has TRBV27 and TRBJ1-3, with TRBD1 as a possible D gene (6 bases). Germline lookup yields CDR1 MNHEY and CDR2 SMNVEV (reference sequence). V was shortened by 2 bases and J by 7 bases, with 15 bases between the two germline ends. This CDR3 region has 15 residues.

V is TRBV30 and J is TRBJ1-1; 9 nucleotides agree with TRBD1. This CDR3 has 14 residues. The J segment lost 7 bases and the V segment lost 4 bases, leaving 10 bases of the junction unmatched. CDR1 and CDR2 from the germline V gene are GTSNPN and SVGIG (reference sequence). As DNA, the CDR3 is TGTGCCTGGAAGACGACAGGGGGATACAGTGAAGCTTTCTTT. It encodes CAWKTTGGYSEAFF.

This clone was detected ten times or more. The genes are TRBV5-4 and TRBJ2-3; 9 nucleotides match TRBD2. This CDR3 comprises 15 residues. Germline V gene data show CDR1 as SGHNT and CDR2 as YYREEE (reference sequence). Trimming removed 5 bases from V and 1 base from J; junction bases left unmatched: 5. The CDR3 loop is CASSARLAGTDTQYF. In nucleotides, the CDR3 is TGTGCCAGCAGTGCGAGACTAGCGGGCACAGATACGCAGTATTTT.

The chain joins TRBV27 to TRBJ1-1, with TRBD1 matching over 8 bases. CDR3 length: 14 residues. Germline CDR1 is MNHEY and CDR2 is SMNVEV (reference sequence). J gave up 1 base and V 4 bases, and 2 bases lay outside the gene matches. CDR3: CASSSQGANTEAFF. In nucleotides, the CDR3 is TGTGCCAGCAGTTCGCAGGGGGCGAACACTGAAGCTTTCTTT.

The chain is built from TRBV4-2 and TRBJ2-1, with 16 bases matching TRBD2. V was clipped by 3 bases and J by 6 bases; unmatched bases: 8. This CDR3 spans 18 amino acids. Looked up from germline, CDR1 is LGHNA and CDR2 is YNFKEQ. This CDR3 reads CASSHPMGLAGGPNEQFF. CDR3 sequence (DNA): TGTGCCAGCAGCCACCCCATGGGACTAGCGGGAGGGCCCAATGAGCAGTTCTTC.

In DNA, the CDR3 is TGTGCCAGCAGCGTAGGGTCAGGGGGTGCTGGAAACACCATATATTTT. This translates into CASSVGSGGAGNTIYF. This rearrangement joins TRBV9 to TRBJ1-3; 7 nucleotides align to TRBD1. This CDR3 spans 16 amino acids. V shed 0 bases, J shed 2 bases, and the junction held 5 bases outside the gene matches. CDR1 and CDR2 (germline): SGDLS, YYNGEE.

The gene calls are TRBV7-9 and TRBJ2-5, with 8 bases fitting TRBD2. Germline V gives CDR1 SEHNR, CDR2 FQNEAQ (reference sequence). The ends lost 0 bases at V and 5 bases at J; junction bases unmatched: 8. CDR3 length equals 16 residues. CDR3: CASSLAFQRERETQYF. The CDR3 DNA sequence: TGTGCCAGCAGCTTAGCGTTCCAGCGGGAGAGGGAGACCCAGTACTTC.

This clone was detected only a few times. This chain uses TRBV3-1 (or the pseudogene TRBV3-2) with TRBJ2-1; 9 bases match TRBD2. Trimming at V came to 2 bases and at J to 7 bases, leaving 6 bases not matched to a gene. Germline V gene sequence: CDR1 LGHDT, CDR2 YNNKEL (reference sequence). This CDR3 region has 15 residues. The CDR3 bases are TGTGCCAGCAGCCAACTAGCGGGAAGGGTTAATGAGCAGTTCTTC. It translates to CASSQLAGRVNEQFF.

The CDR3 sequence is CSVRDRPYNSPLHF. The CDR3 bases are TGCAGCGTGCGGGACAGGCCCTATAATTCACCCCTCCACTTT. The V gene is TRBV29-1, the J gene TRBJ1-6, with 8 positions matching TRBD1. The CDR3 is 14 amino acids. V shed 6 bases and J 2 bases; nucleotides not matched to a gene: 3. CDR1 and CDR2 from the germline V gene are SQVTM and ANQGSEA.

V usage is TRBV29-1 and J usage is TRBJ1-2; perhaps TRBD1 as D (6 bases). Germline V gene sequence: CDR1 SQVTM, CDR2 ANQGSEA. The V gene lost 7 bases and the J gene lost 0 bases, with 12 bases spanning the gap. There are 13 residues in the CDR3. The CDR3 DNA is TGCAGCGCACAGGGTGGCCCTAACTATGGCTACACCTTC. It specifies CSAQGGPNYGYTF.

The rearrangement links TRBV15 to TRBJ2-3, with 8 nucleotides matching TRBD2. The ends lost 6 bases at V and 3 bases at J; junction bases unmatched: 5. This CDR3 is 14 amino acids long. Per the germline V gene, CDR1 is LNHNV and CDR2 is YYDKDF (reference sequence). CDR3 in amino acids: CATSSGMGTDTQYF. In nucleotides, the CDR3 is TGTGCCACCAGTAGCGGGATGGGTACAGATACGCAGTATTTT.

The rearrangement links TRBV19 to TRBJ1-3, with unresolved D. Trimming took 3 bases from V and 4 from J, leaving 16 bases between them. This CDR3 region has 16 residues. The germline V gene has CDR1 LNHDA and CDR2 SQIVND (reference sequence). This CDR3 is CASSIIQRAVGNTIYF. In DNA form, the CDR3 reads TGTGCCAGTAGTATCATTCAGAGGGCCGTCGGAAACACCATATATTTT. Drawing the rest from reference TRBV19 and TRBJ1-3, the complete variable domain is DGGITQSPKYLFRKEGQNVTLSCEQNLNHDAMYWYRQDPGQGLRLIYYSQIVNDFQKGDIAEGYSVSREKKESFPLTVTSAQKNPTAFYLCASSIIQRAVGNTIYFGEGSWLTVV.

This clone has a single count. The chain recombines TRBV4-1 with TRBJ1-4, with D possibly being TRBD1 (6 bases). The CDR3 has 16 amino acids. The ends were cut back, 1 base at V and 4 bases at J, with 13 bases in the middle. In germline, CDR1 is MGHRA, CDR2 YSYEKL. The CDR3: CASSQVVGAGNEKLFF. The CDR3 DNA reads TGCGCCAGCAGCCAAGTAGTGGGGGCGGGTAATGAAAAACTGTTTTTT.

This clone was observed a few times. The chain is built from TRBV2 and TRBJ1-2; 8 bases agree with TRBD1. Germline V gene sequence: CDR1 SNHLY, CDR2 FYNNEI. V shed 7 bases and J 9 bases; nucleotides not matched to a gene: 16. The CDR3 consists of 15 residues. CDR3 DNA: TGTGCCAGCAAATGGGATGGGACAGGCACCTTTAGCTACACCTTC. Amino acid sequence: CASKWDGTGTFSYTF.

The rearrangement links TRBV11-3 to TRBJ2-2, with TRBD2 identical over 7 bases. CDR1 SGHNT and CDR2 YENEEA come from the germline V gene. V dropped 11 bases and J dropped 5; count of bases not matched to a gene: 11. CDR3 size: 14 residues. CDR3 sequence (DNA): TGTGCCTCCCAAAATACGGGAGGAACCGGGGAGCTGTTTTTT. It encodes CASQNTGGTGELFF.

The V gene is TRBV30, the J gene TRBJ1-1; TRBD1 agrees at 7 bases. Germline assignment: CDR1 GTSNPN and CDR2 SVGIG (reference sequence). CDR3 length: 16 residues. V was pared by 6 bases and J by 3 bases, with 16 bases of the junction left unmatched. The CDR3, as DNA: TGTGCCTGCACACGGTTGATGACAGGGAGGCACACTGAAGCTTTCTTT. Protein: CACTRLMTGRHTEAFF.

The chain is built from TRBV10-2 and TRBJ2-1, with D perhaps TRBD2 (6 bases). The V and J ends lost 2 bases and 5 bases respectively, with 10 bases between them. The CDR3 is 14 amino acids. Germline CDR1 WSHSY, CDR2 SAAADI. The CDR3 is CASSEAGINNEQFF. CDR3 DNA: TGCGCCAGCAGTGAGGCGGGGATAAACAATGAGCAGTTCTTC.

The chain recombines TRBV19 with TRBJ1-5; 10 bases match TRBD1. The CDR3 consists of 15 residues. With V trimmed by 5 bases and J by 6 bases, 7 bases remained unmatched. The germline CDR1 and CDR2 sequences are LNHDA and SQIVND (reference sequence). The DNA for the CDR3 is TGTGCCAGTAGTGAGGGACAGGGGAGGGCTCAGCCCCAGCATTTT. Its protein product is CASSEGQGRAQPQHF.